This T cell receptor beta chain was identified during a study of T cell responses to AZD1222 COVID-19 vaccine. Study as a whole: Researchers grouped second doses given at about 4 or about 12 weeks into one pool. Points from the study as a whole: Seropositive at baseline were only five or six AZD1222 recipients. In the spike-specific TCR repertoire, nearly half reportedly target unmutated variant regions. At 160-218 and 743-854, vaccine-associated CD4 TCRs were dominant, and they spanned spike.

This CDR3 contains 18 residues. The V gene lost 4 bases and the J gene lost 0 bases, with 21 bases spanning the gap. In germline, CDR1 is MGHRA, CDR2 YSYEKL. Worth noting for this clone: Its antigen is undetermined.

Here immunoSEQ multiplex PCR was the method, and the copy in TCRdb shows in-frame clones only, minus some. The profile covers about 150,000 clones, with just over 90% appearing a single time and about 9% taken by the ten largest. This sequence joins TRBV4-1 and TRBJ1-2, with D maybe TRBD1 (5 bases). The sequence was obtained from an adult in good health. Sequencing used peripheral blood, obtained on day 0 of AZD1222 vaccination. The CDR3 DNA follows: TGCGCCAGCAGCCGAATCCCCGGGGCAGTCGAAGCTAACTATGGCTACACCTTC. Translated, it gives CASSRIPGAVEANYGYTF.